This paragraph covers one T cell receptor beta chain sequence. Its antigen is undetermined. Donors were ostensibly healthy at sampling, although undocumented immune exposures were probable. Trimming took 1 base from V and 2 from J, leaving 11 bases between them. The CDR3 has 15 residues. Per the germline V gene, CDR1 is SEHNR and CDR2 is FQNEAQ (reference sequence). The data belong to a study of cytomegalovirus exposure and HLA in healthy donors. Across the study: A data release that came early held approximately 92 million unique TCRs from HLA-typed donors. General observations from the study: Reportedly, a later analysis found an Asian-associated ancestry cluster had fewer N-insertions than the roughly 700-donor mean. Associated with cytomegalovirus, according to the listing, were 170 or so TCR beta chains.

Primers for the PCR totalled 60 Vbeta and 13 Jbeta. TCRdb keeps only in-frame clones here, not all; method: immunoSEQ multiplex PCR. The sample has roughly 90,000 clones, approximately 80% seen once. The TCR comes from a man younger than 45 in good health and CMV-seropositive. V gene TRBV7-9 combines with J gene TRBJ1-1; D is undetermined. Specimen: PBMCs. The CDR3 DNA sequence: TGTGCCAGCAGCTTAGGTCTGGGGAGAAACACTGAAGCTTTCTTT. This sequence encodes CASSLGLGRNTEAFF.